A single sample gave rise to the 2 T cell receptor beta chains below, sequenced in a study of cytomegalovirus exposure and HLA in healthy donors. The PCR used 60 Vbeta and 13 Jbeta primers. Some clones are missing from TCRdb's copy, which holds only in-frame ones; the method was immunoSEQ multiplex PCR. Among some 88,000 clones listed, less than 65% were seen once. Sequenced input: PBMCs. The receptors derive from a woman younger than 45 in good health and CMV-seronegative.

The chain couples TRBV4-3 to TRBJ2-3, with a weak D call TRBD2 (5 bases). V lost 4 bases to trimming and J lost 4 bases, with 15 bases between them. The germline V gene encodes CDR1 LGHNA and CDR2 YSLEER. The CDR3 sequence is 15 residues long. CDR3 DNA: TGCGCCAGCAGCCCGATAGGTAGCGCCTCAGATACGCAGTATTTT. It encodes CASSPIGSASDTQYF.

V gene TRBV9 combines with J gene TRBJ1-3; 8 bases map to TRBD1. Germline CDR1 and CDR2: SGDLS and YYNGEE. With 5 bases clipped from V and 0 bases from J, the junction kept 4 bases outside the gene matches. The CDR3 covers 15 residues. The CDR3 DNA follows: TGTGCCAGCAGTCCTGGACAGGGCTCTGGAAACACCATATATTTT. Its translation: CASSPGQGSGNTIYF.